This T cell receptor beta chain was sequenced during a study of T-cell memory formation after mild COVID-19. Study-wide points: Some clones that responded turned up in pre-infection memory, which suggests that cross-reactive memory joined in. Most CD4+ clones that shrank were in CM and EM, while CD8+ ones turned up in EMRA.

TCRdb analysed the 5' RACE reads with MiXCR anew, one entry per CDR3 protein. Of fewer than 250,000 distinct CDR3 sequences detected, around 18% appear once; the ten largest clones hold about 2.4%. Looked up from germline, CDR1 is MGHDK and CDR2 is SYGVNS. Trimming removed 1 base at V and 7 bases at J, with 7 bases between. There are 12 residues in the CDR3. In its sample, this clonotype was seen a few times. Its antigen is undetermined. The receptor comes from an adult woman who had mild COVID-19 (a few samples of this study predate the infection). Cell type and time point are not known. The material sequenced was PBMCs or a T cell subset sorted from them (not recorded which). This sequence joins TRBV25-1 and TRBJ1-2; possibly TRBD1 for D (5 bases). The CDR3 nucleotides read TGTGCCAGCAGTGAATCGGGGGGTGGCTACACCTTC. Translation gives CASSESGGGYTF.